The T cell receptor beta chain under discussion was sequenced for a study of cytomegalovirus exposure and HLA in healthy donors. Germline V lookup: CDR1 GTSNPN, CDR2 SVGIG (reference sequence). V gave up 4 bases and J gave up 5 bases, with 8 bases separating them. The CDR3 is 11 amino acids. The PCR employed 60 Vbeta primers together with 13 Jbeta primers. Data came from immunoSEQ multiplex PCR; TCRdb stores just in-frame clones and leaves some out. The table has about 78,000 clones, around 70% seen once. The sequence came from a woman between 35 and 50 years old in good health and CMV-seropositive. The chain combines TRBV30 with TRBJ1-1; possible D gene TRBD1, 6 bases. Sequenced material: PBMCs. The CDR3 region has the DNA TGTGCCTGGAAAGGGGGAACTGAAGCTTTCTTT. Its protein is CAWKGGTEAFF.